The entry that follows covers one T cell receptor beta chain sequence. What it binds is unknown. This sample stems from a study of OX40 agonist ivuxolimab in advanced cancers. About the study: Patients received ivuxolimab, an intravenous treatment, every 2 weeks at 0.01 to 10 mg/kg. Hepatocellular carcinoma, melanoma, renal cell or head and neck cancer affected the dose-escalation patients.

Study results and caveats: Clonal expansion by week 6 occurred in CD4+ and CD8+ blood T cells (at 0.1 to 3.0 mg/kg). Fewer expanded clones were found on average in CD4+ than in CD8+ T cells.

The CDR3 has 18 residues. The germline V gene encodes CDR1 SEHNR and CDR2 FQNEAQ (reference sequence). V gave up 5 bases and J gave up 4 bases; unmatched junction bases: 14. Measured with immunoSEQ multiplex PCR; TCRdb has only the in-frame clones, and not every one. The repertoire holds roughly 49,000 clones, around 87% seen once, with approximately 10% in the top ten. This sequence was found in an adult with an advanced solid tumor such as melanoma, head and neck, liver or kidney cancer. Material: CD4+ or CD8+ T cells sorted from blood, obtained in a trial of the OX40 agonist ivuxolimab. This chain joins TRBV7-9 and TRBJ2-1, with 10 bases fitting TRBD2. The CDR3 loop is CASSPRLPGLATYNEQFF. CDR3 DNA sequence: TGTGCCAGCAGCCCGCGCCTCCCGGGACTAGCGACGTACAATGAGCAGTTCTTC.